Listed below are T cell receptor beta chains from one sample, sequenced in a study of identical twins. TCRdb processed the 5' RACE reads anew with MiXCR; each CDR3 protein has one entry. The sample carries hundreds of thousands of distinct CDR3 sequences, about 20% recorded once. The same sample was also used in a study of T cells expressing NK-cell markers.

The sequenced sample was PBMCs. Receptors were obtained from a woman under 30 in good health. The CDR3 runs from the conserved cysteine through the conserved F or W. Each record gives: V gene, clone size, D gene, J gene, CDR3 DNA, CDR3 protein. A D gene is named only where the DNA matches it firmly. Not all rows give a size; the values are once, few, many and, for expanded clones, a class.

TRBV20-1	-	-	TRBJ2-1	TGCAGTGCTAGAGGGTCGGGGGACACCTACAATGAGCAGTTCTTC	CSARGSGDTYNEQFF
TRBV2	-	TRBD1	TRBJ2-1	TGTGCCAGCAGACCCAGGGGGCCCTACAATGAGCAGTTCTTC	CASRPRGPYNEQFF
TRBV7-2	-	-	TRBJ2-5	TGTGCCAGCAGCTTAGCCGGTTCGTCGGGGACCCAGTACTTC	CASSLAGSSGTQYF
TRBV5-1	few	-	TRBJ1-6	TGCGCCAGCAGCTACAACAGGTATAATTCACCCCTCCACTTT	CASSYNRYNSPLHF
TRBV27	few	TRBD1	TRBJ2-7	TGTGCCAGCAGTTCGGGACAGCCCGGATCCTACGAGCAGTACTTC	CASSSGQPGSYEQYF
TRBV20-1	-	-	TRBJ1-6	TGCAGTGCTAGAGAATCAGTGCCCTATAATTCACCCCTCCACTTT	CSARESVPYNSPLHF
TRBV20-1	many	-	TRBJ2-1	TGCAGTGCTAGAGATGTCACAGGGAGTTCCCCTAGCGGAAAGTACAATGAGCAGTTCTTC	CSARDVTGSSPSGKYNEQFF
TRBV12-3/TRBV12-4	-	-	TRBJ2-7	TGTGCCAGCAGAGTACAGGGCTCCTACGAGCAGTACTTC	CASRVQGSYEQYF
TRBV20-1	many	TRBD1	TRBJ1-2	TGCAGTGCTACCCCCCGGGACAGGGGACTTCGTTACACCTTC	CSATPRDRGLRYTF
TRBV9	-	TRBD1	TRBJ1-2	TGTGCCAGCAGCGCAGACCCGACAGGGGGACGTGGCTACACCTTC	CASSADPTGGRGYTF
TRBV12-3/TRBV12-4	few	-	TRBJ2-6	TGTGCCAGCAGCGATGGGCGCTCTGGGGCCAACGTCCTGACTTTC	CASSDGRSGANVLTF
TRBV20-1	few	-	TRBJ1-5	TGCAGTGCTAGGGGGGTAGGCCAGCCCCAGCATTTT	CSARGVGQPQHF
TRBV5-1	many	-	TRBJ2-7	TGTGCCAGCAGTTTGGGTCAATCCTACGAGCAGTACTTC	CASSLGQSYEQYF
TRBV10-2	-	-	TRBJ1-5	TGCGCCAGCAGTGACCGGGTTTCGAGAAGCAATCAGCCCCAGCATTTT	CASSDRVSRSNQPQHF
TRBV7-9	-	TRBD1	TRBJ2-1	TGTGCCAGCAGCTCCAGGGGGACACAGTACAATGAGCAGTTCTTC	CASSSRGTQYNEQFF
TRBV20-1	few	-	TRBJ2-3	TGCAGTGCTAGAGATGTGTCTAGGGGCTCCACAGATACGCAGTATTTT	CSARDVSRGSTDTQYF
TRBV5-1	few	TRBD2	TRBJ2-5	TGCGCCAGCAGCGGATTTGCGTCTAGCGGGAAGCAAGAGACCCAGTACTTC	CASSGFASSGKQETQYF
TRBV5-5	-	-	TRBJ2-3	TGTGCCAGCAGCTTCGGACAGTCCGGAGATACGCAGTATTTT	CASSFGQSGDTQYF
TRBV10-2	-	-	TRBJ2-7	TGCGCCAGCAGTGAGTCTCTGCTACCGGAGCAGTACTTC	CASSESLLPEQYF
TRBV4-3	-	-	TRBJ1-1	TGCGCCAGCAGCCAAGTATACCAGATGAACACTGAAGCTTTCTTT	CASSQVYQMNTEAFF
TRBV20-1	-	TRBD2	TRBJ2-7	TGCAGTGCTGGTTTAGCGGGAGGGCCTTTCTACGAGCAGTACTTC	CSAGLAGGPFYEQYF
TRBV27	few	-	TRBJ2-7	TGTGCCAGCAGTTTATCGAAAAGGAACGAGCAGTACTTC	CASSLSKRNEQYF
TRBV7-3	-	TRBD2	TRBJ2-5	TGTGCCAGCAGCCCGGACGGGACTAGCGGGGAGACCCAGTACTTC	CASSPDGTSGETQYF
TRBV12-3/TRBV12-4	-	TRBD1	TRBJ1-4	TGTGCCAGCCGCAGACAGGGCGTTAGGAATGAAAAACTGTTTTTT	CASRRQGVRNEKLFF
TRBV20-1	few	-	TRBJ2-7	TGCAGTGCTTGGGACTCCCTGAAAGAGCAGTACTTC	CSAWDSLKEQYF
TRBV3-1	-	-	TRBJ1-6	TGTGCCAGCAGCCAAGAGCGGACGGACAATAATTCACCCCTCCACTTT	CASSQERTDNNSPLHF
TRBV24-1	many	-	TRBJ2-1	TGTGCCACCAGTGACCGGCCGCTCGGGGAGCAGTTCTTC	CATSDRPLGEQFF
TRBV5-1	few	-	TRBJ2-5	TGCGCCAGCAGCTTTCGTGGGGCCGACATAGAGACCCAGTACTTC	CASSFRGADIETQYF
TRBV5-5	once	-	TRBJ2-7	TGTGCCAGCAGCTTGGACCCCTCTCGCGAGCAGTACTTC	CASSLDPSREQYF
TRBV12-3/TRBV12-4	-	TRBD2	TRBJ2-3	TGTGCCAGCAGTTTAGCGCGGACTAGCGGAGATACGCAGTATTTT	CASSLARTSGDTQYF
TRBV20-1	-	-	TRBJ2-1	TGCAGTGCTAGAGAGACTAGACTGGCGGGGACTGACAGGGAGCAGTTCTTC	CSARETRLAGTDREQFF
TRBV20-1	many	-	TRBJ2-1	TGCAGTGCTAGATCTACCGGCGGCTCCTACAATGAGCAGTTCTTC	CSARSTGGSYNEQFF
TRBV25-1	few	-	TRBJ2-7	TGTGCCAGCAGTGAAGTAAACTACGAGCAGTACTTC	CASSEVNYEQYF
TRBV12-3/TRBV12-4	few	-	TRBJ1-2	TGTGCCAGCAGTTTCTATCTTGATAGCTACTATGGCTACACCTTC	CASSFYLDSYYGYTF
TRBV12-3/TRBV12-4	many	TRBD1	TRBJ1-1	TGTGCCACCAGGGAGACAGGGGCGAACACTGAAGCTTTCTTT	CATRETGANTEAFF
TRBV15	-	TRBD2	TRBJ2-2	TGTGCCACCAGGAAGGGACTAGCGGACGACACCGGGGAGCTGTTTTTT	CATRKGLADDTGELFF
TRBV10-3	-	TRBD2	TRBJ2-7	TGTGCCATCAGCGAGACTAGCCGCTCCTACGAGCAGTACTTC	CAISETSRSYEQYF
TRBV2	few	TRBD1	TRBJ1-5	TGTGCCAGCAGTGAAGAGGGGGCCACCAATCAGCCCCAGCATTTT	CASSEEGATNQPQHF
TRBV7-2	once	-	TRBJ2-1	TGTGCCAGCAGCCCCCGTGGGACTGGGGGCAGTGAGCAGTTCTTC	CASSPRGTGGSEQFF
TRBV7-9	-	-	TRBJ1-6	TGTGCCAGCAGCTCCGACAGGTTGGGGTGGAATTACTCACCCCTCCACTTT	CASSSDRLGWNYSPLHF
TRBV6-1	few	-	TRBJ2-3	TGTGCCAGCAGACCGGGACGGGGCACAGATACGCAGTATTTT	CASRPGRGTDTQYF
TRBV29-1	-	TRBD2	TRBJ2-7	TGCAGCGTTGCGGGAGGGGCCTACGAGCAGTACTTC	CSVAGGAYEQYF
TRBV5-1	few	TRBD2	TRBJ2-5	TGCGCCAGCGCATCCGGGACTAGCGACCAAGAGACCCAGTACTTC	CASASGTSDQETQYF
TRBV20-1	-	TRBD2	TRBJ2-5	TGCAGTGCTAACTGGCGGGAGACCCAGACCCAGTACTTC	CSANWRETQTQYF
TRBV5-1	-	-	TRBJ2-2	TGCGCCAGCAGCTTGAGGGCATCACCGGACACCGGGGAGCTGTTTTTT	CASSLRASPDTGELFF
TRBV20-1	few	-	TRBJ2-3	TGCAGTGCTAGGAGGGGGCGGTCTAGCGGGCAGTATTTT	CSARRGRSSGQYF
TRBV7-9	few	TRBD1	TRBJ2-2	TGTGCCAGCAGCTTAGACCAGGGGGCCGGGGAGCTGTTTTTT	CASSLDQGAGELFF
TRBV4-2	-	TRBD2	TRBJ2-3	TGTGCCAGCAGCCTATGGGCCAGCGGGGGGGCCGACACAGATACGCAGTATTTT	CASSLWASGGADTDTQYF
TRBV29-1	many	-	TRBJ1-2	TGCAGCGTTGTTTCAGACAGACTAACTAACTATGGCTACACCTTC	CSVVSDRLTNYGYTF
TRBV6-2/TRBV6-3	many	-	TRBJ2-7	TGTGCCAGCAGTTACCGGGACCACTCCTACGAGCAGTACTTC	CASSYRDHSYEQYF
TRBV5-1	-	-	TRBJ1-6	TGCGCCAGCAGCAACTCTATGCAGGGGTCCTATAATTCACCCCTCCACTTT	CASSNSMQGSYNSPLHF
TRBV5-1	-	-	TRBJ1-6	TGCGCCAGCACCCGGGACGGAGGTTCACCCCTCCACTTT	CASTRDGGSPLHF
TRBV20-1	few	-	TRBJ2-1	TGCAGTGCCACCGACCTGGGCGGTACCTACAATGAGCAGTTCTTC	CSATDLGGTYNEQFF
TRBV7-2	few	TRBD2	TRBJ2-7	TGTGCCAGCAGCTTAGACGGCGGGAGGGCCTTCCCCGAGCAGTACTTC	CASSLDGGRAFPEQYF
TRBV11-1	many	TRBD2	TRBJ2-7	TGTGCCAGCAGCTTAGCGTCTCCCTTAGGGACTAGCGGGGGCCGGAGCTCCTACGAGCAGTACTTC	CASSLASPLGTSGGRSSYEQYF
TRBV5-1	-	TRBD1	TRBJ2-7	TGCGCCAGCGATCCGGGACAGGGGGTCGACGAGCAGTACTTC	CASDPGQGVDEQYF
TRBV12-3/TRBV12-4	few	-	TRBJ2-2	TGTGCCAGCAGTTCGCTGAGAGGCGGGGAGCTGTTTTTT	CASSSLRGGELFF
TRBV20-1	-	-	TRBJ1-3	TGCAGTGCTAGGGCTACAGGGATTGGAAACACCATATATTTT	CSARATGIGNTIYF
TRBV5-1	-	-	TRBJ2-7	TGCGCCAGCAGCTATCTGGAAACGACCCGGAGCTCCTACGAGCAGTACTTC	CASSYLETTRSSYEQYF
TRBV5-6	many	-	TRBJ2-1	TGTGCCAGCAGCTTGGGTCAGGGGAGCACCTACAATGAGCAGTTCTTC	CASSLGQGSTYNEQFF